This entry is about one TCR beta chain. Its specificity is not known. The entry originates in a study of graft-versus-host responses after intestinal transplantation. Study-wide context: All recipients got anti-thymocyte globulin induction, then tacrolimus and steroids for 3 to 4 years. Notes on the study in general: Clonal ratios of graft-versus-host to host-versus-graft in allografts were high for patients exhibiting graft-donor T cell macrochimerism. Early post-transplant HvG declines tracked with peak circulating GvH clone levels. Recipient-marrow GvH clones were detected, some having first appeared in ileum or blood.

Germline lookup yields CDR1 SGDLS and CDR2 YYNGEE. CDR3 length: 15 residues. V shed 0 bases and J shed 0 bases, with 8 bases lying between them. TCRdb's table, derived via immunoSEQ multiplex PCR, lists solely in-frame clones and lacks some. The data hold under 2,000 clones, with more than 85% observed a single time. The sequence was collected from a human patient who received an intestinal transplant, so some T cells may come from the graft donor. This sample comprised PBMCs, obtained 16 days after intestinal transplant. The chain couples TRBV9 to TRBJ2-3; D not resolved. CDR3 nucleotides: TGTGCCAGCAGCGTAGACAGCCCTAGCACAGATACGCAGTATTTT. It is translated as CASSVDSPSTDTQYF.